Shown below are 11 T cell receptor beta chains from a single sample sequenced in a study of shared clonotypes between healthy human individuals (dated by TCRdb to 2020 to 2022). CD8 naive samples consisted of CD45RO-negative cells that were positively selected for CCR7, yielding a CD45RA+CCR7+ population without TemRA cells. Library prep was done by the immunoSEQ multiplex PCR assay. As stored in TCRdb, this immuneACCESS dataset retains in-frame rearrangements with V and J assigned. A fraction of the clones does not appear; measured against another copy, unresolved V genes explain less than half of the discrepancy, and the remainder lacks a known reason. In this sample the table shows about 590,000 clones, over 95% of which occur a single time. The ten largest make up roughly 0.1% of the sample. Sequencing was performed on naive CD8+ T cells sorted from blood. This sample's cell subset or site label indicates: CD45RA+CCR7+. All receptors come from a woman in her twenties or thirties in good health.

This chain connects TRBV19 to TRBJ2-2; possibly TRBD1 for D (6 bases). The CDR3 is made up of 15 amino acids. Germline V gene data show CDR1 as LNHDA and CDR2 as SQIVND (reference sequence). V lost 5 bases and J 4 bases, leaving 14 bases between the germline ends. CDR3 residues: CASSPRQDFTGELFF. CDR3 bases: TGTGCCAGTAGTCCCCGACAGGATTTCACCGGGGAGCTGTTTTTT.

The rearrangement links TRBV7-2 to TRBJ2-1; 7 bases match TRBD1. The CDR3 contains 16 residues. Germline CDR1 and CDR2: SGHTA and FQGNSA. V lost 3 bases and J lost 2; bases outside the gene matches: 7. For the CDR3, the DNA is TGTGCCAGCAGCTTCACCGGGACAGCAACCTACAATGAGCAGTTCTTC. This translates into CASSFTGTATYNEQFF.

The rearrangement links TRBV7-9 to TRBJ2-1; D is uncertain. The CDR3 is made up of 13 amino acids. Germline loops: CDR1 SEHNR, CDR2 FQNEAQ (reference sequence). V lost 5 bases to trimming and J lost 7 bases, with 12 bases between them. The DNA for the CDR3 is TGTGCCAGCAGCCCCCCTCCGAGGAATGAGCAGTTCTTC. Translated, it gives CASSPPPRNEQFF.

The V and J genes are TRBV5-6 and TRBJ2-3, with TRBD2 as a possible D gene (5 bases). With 2 bases removed from V and 2 bases from J, the gap between germline ends came to 12 bases. CDR3 length: 15 amino acids. Per the germline V gene, CDR1 is SGHDT and CDR2 is YYEEEE. The CDR3 bases are TGTGCCAGCAGCTTCGGGATAGCTGACACAGATACGCAGTATTTT. Protein sequence: CASSFGIADTDTQYF.

V and J are TRBV28 and TRBJ2-5, with 9 bases that match TRBD1. The J call may be in error: the DNA end matches TRBJ2-7 better. CDR3 length: 13 amino acids. Germline loops: CDR1 MDHEN, CDR2 SYDVKM. The CDR3 bases are TGTGCCAGCAGGGACAGGGGCGCCTACGAGCAGTACTTC. Translating it yields CASRDRGAYEQYF.

A single count supports this clone. V gene TRBV11-2 combines with J gene TRBJ2-1; D may be TRBD2 (7 bases). Germline CDR1 SGHAT, CDR2 FQNNGV. Trimming removed 1 base at V and 10 bases at J, with 14 bases between. This CDR3 spans 14 amino acids. The CDR3 sequence is CASSLVGGGGEQFF. Here the CDR3 DNA reads TGTGCCAGCAGCTTAGTGGGAGGGGGTGGCGAGCAGTTCTTC.

CDR3 residues: CSVAGREGSYEQYF. CDR3 DNA: TGCAGCGTTGCGGGGCGGGAGGGCTCCTACGAGCAGTACTTC. This sequence joins TRBV29-1 and TRBJ2-5, with 9 bases identical to TRBD2. The J call may be mistaken, given a closer DNA end match to TRBJ2-7. Per germline, CDR1 SQVTM and CDR2 ANQGSEA. CDR3 size: 14 residues.

The chain carries TRBV6-9 and TRBJ2-5; no clear D. Germline-derived CDR1 and CDR2 are MNHGY and SVAAGI. V gave up 3 bases and J gave up 13 bases, with 27 bases separating them. The CDR3 contains 16 residues. CDR3 sequence: CASSYGPQLPPEQPYF. CDR3 in DNA: TGTGCCAGCAGTTACGGACCCCAGCTGCCGCCAGAGCAACCGTACTTC.

This clone was seen just once. The chain employs TRBV28 and TRBJ2-7; tentatively, D is TRBD2 (5 bases). The length of the CDR3 is 14 residues. V lost 5 bases and J lost 2, with 13 bases in between. Germline CDR1 reads MDHEN; CDR2 reads SYDVKM. CDR3 in amino acids: CASSPTGIPYEQYF. CDR3 nucleotide sequence: TGTGCCAGCAGTCCGACCGGGATCCCCTACGAGCAGTACTTC.

The chain joins TRBV7-3 to TRBJ2-1; TRBD2 agrees at 8 bases. The CDR3 is 16 amino acids. Germline V gene lookup returns CDR1 SGHTA and CDR2 FQGTGA. V dropped 5 bases and J dropped 4; count of bases not matched to a gene: 10. The CDR3 region is CASSPDGTSGYNEQFF. The CDR3 DNA reads TGTGCCAGCAGCCCGGACGGGACTAGTGGTTACAATGAGCAGTTCTTC. The entire variable domain, with the rest obtained from reference TRBV7-3 and TRBJ2-1, is as follows: GAGVSQTPSNKVTEKGKYVELRCDPISGHTALYWYRQSLGQGPEFLIYFQGTGAADDSGLPNDRFFAVRPEGSVSTLKIQRTERGDSAVYLCASSPDGTSGYNEQFFGPGTRLTVL.

CDR3 sequence reads: CASSQDGGTGGETQYF. CDR3 nucleotides: TGTGCCAGCAGCCAAGACGGAGGGACAGGGGGAGAGACCCAGTACTTC. V usage is TRBV4-2 and J usage is TRBJ2-5, with TRBD1 matching over 11 bases. CDR1 LGHNA and CDR2 YNFKEQ come from the germline V gene. Losses at the gene ends were 0 bases for V and 4 bases for J; bases not matched to a gene: 4. The CDR3 has 16 amino acids.